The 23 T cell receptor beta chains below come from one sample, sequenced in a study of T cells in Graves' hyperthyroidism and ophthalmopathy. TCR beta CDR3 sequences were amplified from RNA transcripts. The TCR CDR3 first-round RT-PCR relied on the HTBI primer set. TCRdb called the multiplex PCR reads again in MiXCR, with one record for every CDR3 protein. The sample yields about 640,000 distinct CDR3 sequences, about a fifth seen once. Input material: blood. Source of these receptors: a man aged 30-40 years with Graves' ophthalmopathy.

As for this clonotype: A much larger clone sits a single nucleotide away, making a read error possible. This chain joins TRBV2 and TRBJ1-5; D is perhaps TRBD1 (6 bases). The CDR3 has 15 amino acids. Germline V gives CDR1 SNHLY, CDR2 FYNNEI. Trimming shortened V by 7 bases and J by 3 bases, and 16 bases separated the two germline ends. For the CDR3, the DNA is TGTGCCAGCAATACGGACGGGGGGCTCAATCAGCCCCAGCATTTT. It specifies CASNTDGGLNQPQHF.

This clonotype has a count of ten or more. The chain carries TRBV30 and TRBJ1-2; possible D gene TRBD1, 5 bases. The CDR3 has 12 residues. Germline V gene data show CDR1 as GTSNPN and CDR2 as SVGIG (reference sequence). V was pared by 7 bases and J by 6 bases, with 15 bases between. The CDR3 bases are TGTGCCTCGGACAAACGGGCGGATGGCTACACCTTC. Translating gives CASDKRADGYTF. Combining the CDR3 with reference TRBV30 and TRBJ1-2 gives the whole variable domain SQTIHQWPATLVQPVGSPLSLECTVEGTSNPNLYWYRQAAGRGLQLLFYSVGIGQISSEVPQNLSASRPQDRQFILSSKKLLLSDSGFYLCASDKRADGYTFGSGTRLTVV.

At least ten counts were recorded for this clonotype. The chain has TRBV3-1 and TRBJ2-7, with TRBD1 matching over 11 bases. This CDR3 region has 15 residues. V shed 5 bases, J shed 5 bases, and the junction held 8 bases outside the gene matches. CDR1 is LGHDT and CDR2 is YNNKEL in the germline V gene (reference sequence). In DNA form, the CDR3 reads TGTGCCAGCAGCTCCCGGGACAGGGGGAAACACGAGCAGTACTTC. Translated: CASSSRDRGKHEQYF.

The CDR3 DNA sequence: TGCGCCAGCAGACAGGCCGGCAATCAGCCCCAGCATTTT. Amino acid sequence: CASRQAGNQPQHF. This chain connects TRBV5-1 to TRBJ1-5; tentatively, D is TRBD1 (5 bases). This CDR3 has 13 amino acids. The V gene's germline CDR1 is SGHRS and CDR2 YFSETQ. V lost 5 bases, J lost 2 bases, and 8 bases lay in between.

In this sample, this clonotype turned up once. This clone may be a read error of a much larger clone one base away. The DNA of the CDR3 is TGTGCCAGCAGCCCCCCAGCGGCAGGGATCACCGGGGAGCTGTTTTTT. Protein: CASSPPAAGITGELFF. The chain is built from TRBV3-1 and TRBJ2-2; D might be TRBD1 or TRBD2, each matching 5 bases. Germline-derived CDR1 and CDR2 are LGHDT and YNNKEL (reference sequence). There are 16 residues in the CDR3. V lost 4 bases and J lost 4, with 16 bases in between.

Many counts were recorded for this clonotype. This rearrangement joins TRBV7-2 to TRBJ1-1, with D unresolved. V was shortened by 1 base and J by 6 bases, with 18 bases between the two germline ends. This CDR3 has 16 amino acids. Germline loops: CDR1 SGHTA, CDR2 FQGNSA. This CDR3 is CASSLGVRVPRAEAFF. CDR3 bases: TGTGCCAGCAGCTTAGGAGTCCGGGTCCCCCGGGCTGAAGCTTTCTTT.

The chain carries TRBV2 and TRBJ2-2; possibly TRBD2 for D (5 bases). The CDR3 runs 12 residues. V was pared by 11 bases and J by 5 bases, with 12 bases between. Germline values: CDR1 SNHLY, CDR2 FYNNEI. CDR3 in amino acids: CAGLGVTGELFF. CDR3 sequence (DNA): TGTGCCGGCTTGGGAGTTACCGGGGAGCTGTTTTTT.

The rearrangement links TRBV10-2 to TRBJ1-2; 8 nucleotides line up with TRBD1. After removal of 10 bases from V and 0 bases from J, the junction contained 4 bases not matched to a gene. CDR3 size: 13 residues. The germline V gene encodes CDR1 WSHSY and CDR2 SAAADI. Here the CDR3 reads CAIRTGSNYGYTF. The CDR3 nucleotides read TGCGCCATAAGGACAGGGTCTAACTATGGCTACACCTTC.

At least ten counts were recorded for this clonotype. CDR3 DNA: TGTGCCAGCAGTTACTTGGGCAGCTATGGCTACACCTTC. It encodes CASSYLGSYGYTF. The genes are TRBV6-5 and TRBJ1-2; D is ambiguous. The CDR3 has 13 amino acids. The V end was cut by 1 base, the J end by 4 bases, with 7 bases between. Germline CDR1 and CDR2: MNHEY and SVGAGI.

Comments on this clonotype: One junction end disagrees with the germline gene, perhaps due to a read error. The CDR3 sequence is CASSVRTAFNEKPFF. In DNA, the CDR3 is TGTGCCAGCAGCGTTCGGACGGCCTTTAATGAAAAACCGTTTTTT. V usage is TRBV7-8 and J usage is TRBJ1-4; D gene ambiguous. The CDR3 is 15 residues long. Germline loops: CDR1 SGHVS, CDR2 FQNEAQ.

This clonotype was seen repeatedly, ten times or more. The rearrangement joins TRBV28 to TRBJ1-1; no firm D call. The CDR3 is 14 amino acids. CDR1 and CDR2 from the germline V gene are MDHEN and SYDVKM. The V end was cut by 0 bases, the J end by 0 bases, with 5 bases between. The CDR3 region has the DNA TGTGCCAGCAGTTTATGGAAAGTGAACACTGAAGCTTTCTTT. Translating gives CASSLWKVNTEAFF.

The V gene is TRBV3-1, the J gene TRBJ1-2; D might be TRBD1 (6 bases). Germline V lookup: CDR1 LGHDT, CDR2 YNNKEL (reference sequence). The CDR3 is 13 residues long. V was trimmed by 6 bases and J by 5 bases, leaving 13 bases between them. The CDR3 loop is CASSQTQGYGYTF. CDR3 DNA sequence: TGTGCCAGCAGTCAGACACAGGGATATGGCTACACCTTC.

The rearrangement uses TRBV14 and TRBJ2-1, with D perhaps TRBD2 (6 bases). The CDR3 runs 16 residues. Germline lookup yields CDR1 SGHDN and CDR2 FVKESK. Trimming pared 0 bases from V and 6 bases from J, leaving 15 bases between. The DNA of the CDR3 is TGTGCCAGCAGCCAAGAAACAGGATGGGGAGGCAATGAGCAGTTCTTC. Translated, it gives CASSQETGWGGNEQFF.

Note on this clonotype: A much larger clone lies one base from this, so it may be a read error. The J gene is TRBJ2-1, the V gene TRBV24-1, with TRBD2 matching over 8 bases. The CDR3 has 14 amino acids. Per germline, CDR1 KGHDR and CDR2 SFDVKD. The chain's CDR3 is CATDSGASYNGQFF. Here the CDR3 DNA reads TGTGCCACCGATAGCGGGGCCTCCTACAATGGGCAGTTCTTC.

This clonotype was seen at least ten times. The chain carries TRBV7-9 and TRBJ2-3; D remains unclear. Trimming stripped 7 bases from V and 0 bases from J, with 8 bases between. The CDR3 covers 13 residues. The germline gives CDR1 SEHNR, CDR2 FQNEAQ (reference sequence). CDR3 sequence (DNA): TGTGCCAGCATCCCTCAGAGCACAGATACGCAGTATTTT. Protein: CASIPQSTDTQYF.

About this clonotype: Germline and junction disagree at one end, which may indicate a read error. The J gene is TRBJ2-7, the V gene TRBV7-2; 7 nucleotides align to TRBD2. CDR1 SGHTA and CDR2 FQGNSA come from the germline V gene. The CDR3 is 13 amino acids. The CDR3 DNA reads TGTGCCAGCAGCTTGGGCGGGGGTTACGAGCAGTGCTTC. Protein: CASSLGGGYEQCF.

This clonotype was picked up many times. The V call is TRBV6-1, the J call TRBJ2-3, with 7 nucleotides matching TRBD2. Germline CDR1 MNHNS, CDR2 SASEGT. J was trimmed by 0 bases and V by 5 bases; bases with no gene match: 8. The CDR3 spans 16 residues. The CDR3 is CASSTLWDYSTDTQYF. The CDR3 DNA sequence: TGTGCCAGCAGTACCCTCTGGGACTACAGCACAGATACGCAGTATTTT.

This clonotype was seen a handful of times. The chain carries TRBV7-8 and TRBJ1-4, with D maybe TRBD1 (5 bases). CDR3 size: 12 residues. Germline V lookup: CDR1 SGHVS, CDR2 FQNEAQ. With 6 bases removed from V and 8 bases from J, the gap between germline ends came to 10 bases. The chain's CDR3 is CASSPGFEKLFF. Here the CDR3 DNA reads TGTGCCAGCAGTCCAGGGTTCGAAAAACTGTTTTTT.

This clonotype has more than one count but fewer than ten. CDR3 loop: CASTSGSYNEQYF. In DNA, the CDR3 is TGTGCCAGCACGAGCGGGAGCTATAACGAGCAGTACTTC. The chain is built from TRBV6-2 or TRBV6-3 and TRBJ2-7; 8 bases are shared with TRBD2. Germline V CDR1 and CDR2: MNHEY, SVGEGT. The CDR3 consists of 13 residues. V was pared by 7 bases and J by 5 bases, with 7 bases of the junction left unmatched.

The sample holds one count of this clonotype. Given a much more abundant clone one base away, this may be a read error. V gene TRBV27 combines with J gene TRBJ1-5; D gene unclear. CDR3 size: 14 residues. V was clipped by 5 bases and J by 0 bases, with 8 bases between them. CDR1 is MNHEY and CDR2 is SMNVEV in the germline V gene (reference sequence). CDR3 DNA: TGTGCCAGCAGTGGGTTGAATAGCAATCAGCCCCAGCATTTT. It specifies CASSGLNSNQPQHF.

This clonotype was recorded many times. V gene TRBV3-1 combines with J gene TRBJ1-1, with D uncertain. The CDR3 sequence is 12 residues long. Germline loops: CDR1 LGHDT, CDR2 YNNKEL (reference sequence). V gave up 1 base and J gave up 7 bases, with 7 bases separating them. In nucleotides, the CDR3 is TGTGCCAGCAGCCAAGGAGCGCGTGAAGCTTTCTTT. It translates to CASSQGAREAFF.

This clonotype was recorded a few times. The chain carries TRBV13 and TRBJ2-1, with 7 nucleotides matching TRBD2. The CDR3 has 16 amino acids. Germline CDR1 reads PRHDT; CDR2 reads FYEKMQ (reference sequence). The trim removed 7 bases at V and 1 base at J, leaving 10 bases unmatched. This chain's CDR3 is CASNQGGLGSYNEQFF. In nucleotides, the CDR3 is TGTGCCAGCAATCAGGGAGGGCTAGGGTCCTACAATGAGCAGTTCTTC.

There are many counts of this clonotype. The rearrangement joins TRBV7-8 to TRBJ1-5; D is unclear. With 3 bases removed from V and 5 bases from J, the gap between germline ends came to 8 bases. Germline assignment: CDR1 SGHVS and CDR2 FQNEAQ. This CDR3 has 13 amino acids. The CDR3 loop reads CASSFYKDQPQHF. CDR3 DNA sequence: TGTGCCAGCAGCTTTTACAAGGATCAGCCCCAGCATTTT.